This T cell receptor beta chain was identified during a study of blood T cell repertoires in COVID-19. Background on the study: Sources were T cells, B-cell-depleted T cells, or PBMCs; the material itself was cDNA or gDNA.

The CDR3 has 14 amino acids. CDR1 is PRHDT, CDR2 FYEKMQ, per germline (reference sequence). V was shortened by 6 bases and J by 6 bases, with 14 bases between the two germline ends. In the original processing: The authors estimated nucleated cell counts from reference gene primer amplification. TCRdb's table, derived via immunoSEQ multiplex PCR, lists solely in-frame clones and lacks some. For V, J and clone size, that table is used; D and trimming come from the DNA. The repertoire includes about 350,000 clones, roughly 90% of them detected once, and approximately 1% sits in the top ten. Across 20 to 25 US areas, participants ranged in age from 18 to 89 years. Cohort allocation depended upon clinical history that participants reported.

The source material was PBMCs or T cells enriched from blood (not recorded which). The V gene is TRBV13, the J gene TRBJ2-2, with D perhaps matching TRBD1 (5 bases). This TCR was recovered from a woman younger than 45 who had been exposed to COVID-19. As DNA, the CDR3 is TGTGCCAGCAGTTTCCGACAGACCTCCGGGGAGCTGTTTTTT. Protein sequence: CASSFRQTSGELFF.